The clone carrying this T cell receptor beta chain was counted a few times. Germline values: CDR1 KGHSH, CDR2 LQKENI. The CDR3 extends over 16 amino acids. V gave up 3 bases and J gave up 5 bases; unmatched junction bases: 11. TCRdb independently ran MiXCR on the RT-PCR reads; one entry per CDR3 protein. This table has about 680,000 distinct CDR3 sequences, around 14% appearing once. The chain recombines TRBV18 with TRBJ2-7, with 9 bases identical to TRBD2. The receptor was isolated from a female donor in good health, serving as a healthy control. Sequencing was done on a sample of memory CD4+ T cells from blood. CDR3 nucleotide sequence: TGTGCCAGCTCACCGACCGGTAGCGGGAGTAAGAACGAGCAGTACTTC. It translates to CASSPTGSGSKNEQYF.